This TCR beta chain comes out of a study of OX40 agonist ivuxolimab in advanced cancers. The CDR3 totals 13 residues. The V gene lost 5 bases and the J gene lost 11 bases, with 18 bases spanning the gap. Germline V gene data show CDR1 as MNHEY and CDR2 as SMNVEV (reference sequence). The data were produced by immunoSEQ multiplex PCR, yet TCRdb's version contains in-frame clones alone and is incomplete. The repertoire holds around 83,000 clones, with 91% as singletons. This TCR was sampled from an adult with an advanced solid tumor such as melanoma, head and neck, liver or kidney cancer. The sequences come from CD4+ or CD8+ T cells sorted from blood, collected in a trial of the OX40 agonist ivuxolimab. The chain couples TRBV27 to TRBJ1-2; D might be TRBD1 (6 bases). The CDR3 bases are TGTGCCAGCAGTCCCGAGACAGGCGGAACTTACACCTTC. This translates into CASSPETGGTYTF.